The present TCR beta chain was sequenced within a study of low-dose radiotherapy and immunotherapy resistance in tumors. Study in general: Cohort 2 received 1 Gy per fraction every two weeks, totaling 13 Gy over 26 weeks.

The CDR3 covers 16 residues. The germline CDR1 and CDR2 sequences are SNHLY and FYNNEI. V was cut by 0 bases and J by 1 base, with 10 bases left in between. Time point here: before trial treatment. The sample holds many counts of this clonotype. With TRAV- and TRBV-specific primers, first-strand cDNA was made, covering the alpha and beta chains. Over roughly 20 PCR cycles, TCRs were amplified from a constant-region primer and V-primer adapter. One entry per CDR3 protein results from TCRdb running MiXCR on the reads. The sample includes under 70,000 distinct CDR3 sequences, about 25% of them seen just once.

This clonotype was obtained from a male donor with prostate cancer. The chain couples TRBV2 to TRBJ1-3; D is possibly TRBD1 (5 bases). The source was PBMCs, collected before treatment. CDR3 DNA sequence: TGTGCCAGCAGTGAAGCGCGGGGGATATCTGGAAACACCATATATTTT. Protein sequence: CASSEARGISGNTIYF.